This T cell receptor beta chain was found in a study of blood T cell repertoires in COVID-19. Germline CDR1 and CDR2: SGHTA and FQGNSA. V lost 11 bases and J lost 4, with 20 bases in between. This CDR3 is 14 amino acids long. Method: immunoSEQ multiplex PCR; TCRdb's copy keeps in-frame clones and lacks some. Of approximately 58,000 clones in the sample, about three quarters were seen once. The chain recombines TRBV7-2 with TRBJ1-1; tentatively, D is TRBD1 (5 bases). The TCR sequence derives from an older man with active or convalescent COVID-19. The sequenced material came from peripheral blood. DNA for the CDR3: TGTGCCTGTAAGGAGGGGCGCAGGAGCACTGAAGCTTTCTTT. It translates to CACKEGRRSTEAFF.